These 21 T cell receptor beta chains were all obtained from the same sample, sequenced in a study of blood T cell repertoires in COVID-19. Clones were sequenced by immunoSEQ multiplex PCR, and TCRdb holds only the in-frame ones, with some missing. Of around 310,000 clones listed, roughly 90% are singletons. The sequenced sample consisted of peripheral blood. All receptors derive from a woman aged 55-75 years with acute or convalescent COVID-19.

The V and J genes are TRBV28 and TRBJ2-2; D is unclear. There are 14 residues in the CDR3. Deletions cut 7 bases from V and 4 bases from J, with 13 bases between. Germline-derived CDR1 and CDR2 are MDHEN and SYDVKM. CDR3 amino acids: CASKDTPVTGELFF. In nucleotides, the CDR3 is TGTGCCAGCAAAGATACCCCAGTCACCGGGGAGCTGTTTTTT.

V is TRBV7-2 and J is TRBJ2-7; the match to TRBD2 covers 14 bases. Trimming at V came to 1 base and at J to 0 bases, leaving 5 bases not matched to a gene. This CDR3 comprises 18 residues. CDR1 is SGHTA and CDR2 is FQGNSA in the germline V gene. This CDR3 is CASSLGGLAGVFSYEQYF. The DNA of the CDR3 is TGTGCCAGCAGCTTAGGGGGACTAGCGGGAGTCTTCTCCTACGAGCAGTACTTC. The full variable domain, completed using reference TRBV7-2 and TRBJ2-7, is GAGVSQSPSNKVTEKGKDVELRCDPISGHTALYWYRQSLGQGLEFLIYFQGNSAPDKSGLPSDRFSAERTGGSVSTLTIQRTQQEDSAVYLCASSLGGLAGVFSYEQYFGPGTRLTVT.

V gene TRBV25-1 combines with J gene TRBJ1-1; possibly TRBD1 for D (5 bases). V shed 6 bases and J shed 6 bases, with 20 bases lying between them. In germline, CDR1 is MGHDK, CDR2 SYGVNS. The length of the CDR3 is 15 residues. The CDR3 nucleotides read TGTGCCAGCAGCCGGCACGGGGGAAGGGCGGCTGAAGCTTTCTTT. It translates to CASSRHGGRAAEAFF.

The chain joins TRBV4-1 to TRBJ1-4; 7 bases line up with TRBD1. With 4 bases clipped from V and 7 bases from J, the junction kept 12 bases outside the gene matches. CDR1 and CDR2 from the germline V gene are MGHRA and YSYEKL. This CDR3 comprises 16 residues. This CDR3 is CASSLTARQGGEKLFF. The CDR3 DNA is TGCGCCAGCAGCCTAACCGCTCGACAGGGAGGTGAAAAACTGTTTTTT.

The chain carries TRBV24-1 and TRBJ2-7; 9 bases fit TRBD1. Germline V gene data show CDR1 as KGHDR and CDR2 as SFDVKD. Trimming removed 3 bases from V and 5 bases from J; junction bases left unmatched: 13. The CDR3 has 17 amino acids. The CDR3 loop is CATSDTSGTGIVDEQYF. CDR3 bases: TGTGCCACCAGTGATACGAGCGGGACAGGGATCGTGGACGAGCAGTACTTC.

This clone was observed a few times. The rearrangement links TRBV7-8 to TRBJ1-1, with TRBD1 matching over 7 bases. V was pared by 4 bases and J by 3 bases, with 5 bases of the junction left unmatched. This CDR3 is 14 amino acids long. Germline V gene lookup returns CDR1 SGHVS and CDR2 FQNEAQ. CDR3 DNA: TGTGCCAGCAGCTCCAGGGGGGTGTACACTGAAGCTTTCTTT. This gives the protein CASSSRGVYTEAFF. Filled out from reference TRBV7-8 and TRBJ1-1, the complete variable domain reads GAGVSQSPRYKVAKRGQDVALRCDPISGHVSLFWYQQALGQGPEFLTYFQNEAQLDKSGLPSDRFFAERPEGSVSTLKIQRTQQEDSAVYLCASSSRGVYTEAFFGQGTRLTVV.

V gene TRBV7-2 combines with J gene TRBJ2-2, with 13 bases matching TRBD2. Germline lookup yields CDR1 SGHTA and CDR2 FQGNSA. There are 18 residues in the CDR3. V lost 4 bases, J lost 0 bases, and 5 bases stayed unmatched. The CDR3 protein is CASSSKGLAGPNTGELFF. CDR3 coding DNA: TGTGCCAGCAGCTCTAAGGGACTAGCGGGGCCGAACACCGGGGAGCTGTTTTTT.

As regards this clone: The identical CDR3 is also encoded by other nucleotide sequences in the sample. The rearrangement uses TRBV18 and TRBJ1-2; TRBD1 agrees at 9 bases. Per the germline V gene, CDR1 is KGHSH and CDR2 is LQKENI. V dropped 3 bases and J dropped 5; count of bases not matched to a gene: 1. This CDR3 has 13 residues. As DNA, the CDR3 is TGTGCCAGCTCACCGGGACAGGGTTATGGCTACACCTTC. This encodes CASSPGQGYGYTF.

The chain carries TRBV11-2 and TRBJ2-7; the D is unclear. There are 11 residues in the CDR3. V was cut by 5 bases and J by 6 bases, with 8 bases left in between. Germline V gene sequence: CDR1 SGHAT, CDR2 FQNNGV. The CDR3 sequence: CASSIGPEQYF. CDR3 coding DNA: TGTGCCAGCAGCATAGGGCCCGAGCAGTACTTC.

The V and J genes are TRBV20-1 and TRBJ2-1, with 11 bases matching TRBD1. V lost 5 bases, J lost 6 bases, and 9 bases stayed unmatched. The CDR3 covers 15 residues. Germline V CDR1 and CDR2: DFQATT, SNEGSKA (reference sequence). CDR3 DNA: TGCAGTGCTGGTGGGGACAGGGGGATACGCAATGAGCAGTTCTTC. Amino acid sequence: CSAGGDRGIRNEQFF.

V usage is TRBV28 and J usage is TRBJ2-2; 8 positions agree with TRBD1. Per germline, CDR1 MDHEN and CDR2 SYDVKM. The CDR3 consists of 15 residues. The V gene end was trimmed by 6 bases and the J gene end by 5 bases; junction bases not matched to a gene: 8. In nucleotides, the CDR3 is TGTGCCAGCAGGACCGGACAGGGTTTTACCGGGGAGCTGTTTTTT. This sequence encodes CASRTGQGFTGELFF.

The rearrangement links TRBV10-3 to TRBJ2-1, with 13 bases matching TRBD2. The germline V gene encodes CDR1 ENHRY and CDR2 SYGVKD. V was pared by 7 bases and J by 7 bases, with 4 bases of the junction left unmatched. This CDR3 contains 14 residues. The CDR3 spells CAIKTSGRVNEQFF. CDR3 bases: TGTGCCATCAAAACTAGCGGGAGGGTAAATGAGCAGTTCTTC.

V gene TRBV6-5 combines with J gene TRBJ2-2; D is perhaps TRBD1 (7 bases). The germline V gene encodes CDR1 MNHEY and CDR2 SVGAGI. V lost 0 bases and J lost 6, with 11 bases in between. This CDR3 has 15 residues. CDR3 sequence (DNA): TGTGCCAGCAGTTACTCGCTCAGGGGGGCCGGGGAGCTGTTTTTT. Translating gives CASSYSLRGAGELFF.

This clone was seen at least ten times. The sample has other DNA sequences that encode this CDR3 too. As DNA, the CDR3 is TGTGCCAGCAGCCTCGACAGGGGAGGGACCGGGGAGCTGTTTTTT. Amino acids: CASSLDRGGTGELFF. The rearrangement links TRBV7-7 to TRBJ2-2; maybe TRBD1 (8 bases). The CDR3 is 15 residues long. Looked up from germline, CDR1 is SSHAT and CDR2 is FNYEAQ (reference sequence). The V end lost 5 bases, the J end lost 5 bases, and 15 bases lay between the germline ends. The variable domain in full, with the rest retrieved from reference TRBV7-7 and TRBJ2-2, is GAGVSQSPRYKVTKRGQDVTLRCDPISSHATLYWYQQALGQGPEFLTYFNYEAQPDKSGLPSDRFSAERPEGSISTLTIQRTEQRDSAMYRCASSLDRGGTGELFFGEGSRLTVL.

The chain recombines TRBV28 with TRBJ1-1; 8 bases agree with TRBD1. The CDR3 is 13 residues long. CDR1 is MDHEN and CDR2 is SYDVKM in the germline V gene. After removal of 4 bases from V and 4 bases from J, the junction contained 2 bases not matched to a gene. CDR3 amino acids: CASSWTGPTEAFF. The CDR3 bases are TGTGCCAGCAGTTGGACAGGGCCCACTGAAGCTTTCTTT.

The chain has TRBV11-2 and TRBJ2-3, with TRBD2 as a possible D gene (5 bases). Germline CDR1 SGHAT, CDR2 FQNNGV. The CDR3 sequence is 13 residues long. The ends were cut back, 3 bases at V and 6 bases at J, with 10 bases in the middle. DNA of the CDR3: TGTGCCAGCAGCTTGGGCGGGCGGGATACGCAGTATTTT. It translates to CASSLGGRDTQYF.

The chain combines TRBV6-2 or TRBV6-3 with TRBJ2-1; 8 bases agree with TRBD1. Looked up from germline, CDR1 is MNHEY and CDR2 is SVGEGT. V shed 6 bases and J 7 bases; nucleotides not matched to a gene: 5. CDR3 length: 13 amino acids. The chain's CDR3 is CASSRTGTNEQFF. CDR3 bases: TGTGCCAGCAGCCGGACAGGGACTAATGAGCAGTTCTTC.

The J gene is TRBJ1-2, the V gene TRBV5-6; D gene unclear. Germline loops: CDR1 SGHDT, CDR2 YYEEEE. The CDR3 is made up of 13 amino acids. V lost 3 bases to trimming and J lost 2 bases, with 8 bases between them. The CDR3 sequence is CASSYGANYGYTF. The DNA for the CDR3 is TGTGCCAGCAGCTACGGAGCCAACTATGGCTACACCTTC.

This chain connects TRBV6-6 to TRBJ2-2; perhaps TRBD2 as D (6 bases). The CDR3 sequence is 13 residues long. Germline V gives CDR1 MNHNY, CDR2 SVGAGI (reference sequence). The V end lost 6 bases, the J end lost 7 bases, and 12 bases lay between the germline ends. The CDR3: CASSGGKGGELFF. The CDR3 coding sequence is TGTGCCAGCAGCGGGGGAAAGGGCGGGGAGCTGTTTTTT.

V usage is TRBV4-2 and J usage is TRBJ1-1; 10 nucleotides align to TRBD1. Germline loops: CDR1 LGHNA, CDR2 YNFKEQ. CDR3 length equals 15 residues. V was clipped by 9 bases and J by 4 bases; unmatched bases: 11. The CDR3 nucleotides read TGTGCCAGTATCCGGGACAGGGGCAGCGGCACTGAAGCTTTCTTT. It encodes CASIRDRGSGTEAFF.

The chain links TRBV9 to TRBJ2-7; the match to TRBD2 covers 7 bases. This CDR3 contains 13 residues. Trimming at V came to 5 bases and at J to 6 bases, leaving 8 bases not matched to a gene. Germline V gene lookup returns CDR1 SGDLS and CDR2 YYNGEE. The CDR3, as DNA: TGTGCCAGCAGTCAAGGACTAGTCGTCGAGCAGTACTTC. Amino acids: CASSQGLVVEQYF.